This entry is about one T cell receptor beta chain. Per the original data handling: Estimates of nucleated cell counts were drawn from the amplification of reference gene primers. The assay was immunoSEQ multiplex PCR, and TCRdb's table has in-frame clones only and misses some. V, J and clone size reflect that table, while D and trimming were determined from the DNA. The profile shows 380,000 or so clones, approximately 80% of them singletons. The data originate from a study of blood T cell repertoires in COVID-19. Study information: Acute and convalescent COVID-19 samples came from the United States, Italy and Spain. T cells, B-cell-depleted T cells, or PBMCs provided the cDNA or gDNA that served as material.

The CDR3 has 14 amino acids. CDR1 is MNHEY, CDR2 SVGAGI, per germline. Trimming pared 2 bases from V and 8 bases from J, leaving 16 bases between. The V call is TRBV6-5, the J call TRBJ2-7, with TRBD2 as a possible D gene (6 bases). What was sequenced was peripheral blood. The TCR sequence derives from a human donor with acute or convalescent COVID-19. The donor label of this sample is uncertain. The CDR3 loop is CASSYGGSSSQQYF. CDR3 sequence (DNA): TGTGCCAGCAGTTACGGGGGGTCCTCCTCCCAGCAGTACTTC.